This entry lists 14 T cell receptor beta chains sequenced from one sample in a study of shared clonotypes between healthy human individuals. Terminally differentiated effector memory CD45RA+ cells were excluded by CCR7 positive selection of CD45RO-negative cells. TCRdb keeps only in-frame clones here, not all; method: immunoSEQ multiplex PCR. Of around 1,900,000 clones listed, about 94% are singletons. Sequencing used naive CD8+ T cells from PBMCs. The receptors were sampled from a man between 18 and 35 years old in good health. Some clones in this sample may be carry-over from other donors' samples.

V usage is TRBV19 and J usage is TRBJ1-5; no firm D call. Germline V gives CDR1 LNHDA, CDR2 SQIVND (reference sequence). V dropped 6 bases and J dropped 7 bases, with 13 bases sitting between them. CDR3 length: 13 residues. The CDR3 loop is CASRAGWNQPQHF. CDR3 coding DNA: TGTGCCAGTAGGGCCGGGTGGAACCAGCCCCAGCATTTT. Using reference TRBV19 and TRBJ1-5 for the parts outside the CDR3, the full variable domain is DGGITQSPKYLFRKEGQNVTLSCEQNLNHDAMYWYRQDPGQGLRLIYYSQIVNDFQKGDIAEGYSVSREKKESFPLTVTSAQKNPTAFYLCASRAGWNQPQHFGDGTRLSIL.

The V and J genes are TRBV28 and TRBJ2-7; D is perhaps TRBD2 (6 bases). Looked up from germline, CDR1 is MDHEN and CDR2 is SYDVKM. Trimming removed 6 bases from V and 3 bases from J, with 15 bases in between. CDR3 length: 14 amino acids. In DNA, the CDR3 is TGTGCCAGCAGATCATTGACTAGAAACTACGAGCAGTACTTC. It yields the protein CASRSLTRNYEQYF.

The chain links TRBV2 to TRBJ1-4; the D gene is possibly TRBD1 (5 bases). The germline V and J ends were trimmed by 4 bases and 2 bases, with 14 bases remaining between them. CDR1 is SNHLY and CDR2 is FYNNEI in the germline V gene. The length of the CDR3 is 16 residues. The CDR3: CASSVSGEGTNEKLFF. For the CDR3, the DNA is TGTGCCAGCAGTGTCTCCGGGGAGGGGACTAATGAAAAACTGTTTTTT.

This clone was detected only once. This sequence joins TRBV6-5 and TRBJ1-1; 9 nucleotides agree with TRBD1. CDR1 is MNHEY and CDR2 is SVGAGI in the germline V gene. The CDR3 extends over 14 amino acids. Trimming cost V 2 bases and J 4 bases; bases outside gene matches: 2. The CDR3 spells CASSYRTGATEAFF. The CDR3 DNA reads as TGTGCCAGCAGTTACCGGACAGGGGCCACTGAAGCTTTCTTT.

The V gene is TRBV7-6, the J gene TRBJ2-1; 8 bases match TRBD2. The V and J ends lost 5 bases and 6 bases, in that order; junction bases with no gene match: 6. Looked up from germline, CDR1 is SGHVS and CDR2 is FNYEAQ. The CDR3 has 14 amino acids. For the CDR3, the DNA is TGTGCCAGCAGCAGCGGACTAGCTAGCAATGAGCAGTTCTTC. Its translation: CASSSGLASNEQFF.

The chain joins TRBV5-1 to TRBJ1-2; possibly TRBD1 for D (5 bases). The germline V and J ends were trimmed by 7 bases and 8 bases, with 21 bases remaining between them. CDR3 size: 14 residues. The germline V gene has CDR1 SGHRS and CDR2 YFSETQ. CDR3 sequence: CASGVSGAFEGYTF. CDR3 bases: TGCGCCAGCGGAGTTAGTGGGGCGTTTGAGGGCTACACCTTC.

The chain uses TRBV25-1 and TRBJ1-3; D unresolved. This CDR3 is 17 amino acids long. Looked up from germline, CDR1 is MGHDK and CDR2 is SYGVNS. With 0 bases removed from V and 1 base from J, the gap between germline ends came to 13 bases. The CDR3 DNA sequence: TGTGCCAGCAGTGAATATGATGGGGTTTTATCTGGAAACACCATATATTTT. Encoded protein: CASSEYDGVLSGNTIYF.

The chain joins TRBV2 to TRBJ2-5, with D tentatively TRBD2 (6 bases). V was shortened by 5 bases and J by 4 bases, with 29 bases between the two germline ends. The CDR3 is 19 amino acids. CDR1 is SNHLY and CDR2 is FYNNEI in the germline V gene. CDR3 bases: TGTGCCAGCAGTTCCATATTATTCCCTGGCGGGACTTGGAGAGAGACCCAGTACTTC. This gives the protein CASSSILFPGGTWRETQYF.

This rearrangement joins TRBV29-1 to TRBJ2-7; the match to TRBD2 covers 7 bases. The CDR3 length is 14 residues. After removal of 3 bases from V and 3 bases from J, the junction contained 8 bases not matched to a gene. Germline assignment: CDR1 SQVTM and CDR2 ANQGSEA. CDR3 protein: CSVELSASGYEQYF. In DNA, the CDR3 is TGCAGCGTTGAGCTCTCGGCTAGCGGCTACGAGCAGTACTTC.

This clone occurred once. V gene TRBV7-8 combines with J gene TRBJ1-1; D unresolved. The length of the CDR3 is 12 residues. The V end lost 1 base, the J end lost 10 bases, and 10 bases lay between the germline ends. Germline CDR1 SGHVS, CDR2 FQNEAQ. The CDR3 protein is CASSLVRQLAFF. DNA for the CDR3: TGTGCCAGCAGCTTAGTTAGGCAGCTAGCTTTCTTT.

The chain has TRBV15 and TRBJ1-1; 7 bases match TRBD1. Germline CDR1 LNHNV, CDR2 YYDKDF (reference sequence). The CDR3 is 14 amino acids. The J segment lost 4 bases and the V segment lost 9 bases, leaving 11 bases of the junction unmatched. In nucleotides, the CDR3 is TGTGCCACTCAACCAGGGGGGGTAGGCACTGAAGCTTTCTTT. Protein: CATQPGGVGTEAFF.

The chain uses TRBV5-4 and TRBJ2-3, with 8 bases that match TRBD2. The CDR3 has 14 residues. Germline V CDR1 and CDR2: SGHNT, YYREEE (reference sequence). V was clipped by 5 bases and J by 6 bases; unmatched bases: 8. CDR3 sequence (DNA): TGTGCCAGCAGGGCGGGAGGTCGGGAGGATACGCAGTATTTT. This encodes CASRAGGREDTQYF.

The chain combines TRBV7-8 with TRBJ2-7; D not resolved. Germline-derived CDR1 and CDR2 are SGHVS and FQNEAQ. This CDR3 spans 13 amino acids. V was shortened by 0 bases and J by 6 bases, with 9 bases between the two germline ends. The CDR3 sequence is CASSLAPLGEQYF. The DNA for the CDR3 is TGTGCCAGCAGCTTAGCGCCCTTAGGCGAGCAGTACTTC. Full variable domain (missing parts from reference TRBV7-8 and TRBJ2-7): GAGVSQSPRYKVAKRGQDVALRCDPISGHVSLFWYQQALGQGPEFLTYFQNEAQLDKSGLPSDRFFAERPEGSVSTLKIQRTQQEDSAVYLCASSLAPLGEQYFGPGTRLTVT.

The V and J genes are TRBV25-1 and TRBJ2-7; 8 nucleotides line up with TRBD1. There are 12 residues in the CDR3. The V gene end was trimmed by 8 bases and the J gene end by 2 bases; junction bases not matched to a gene: 2. Germline values: CDR1 MGHDK, CDR2 SYGVNS. CDR3 nucleotide sequence: TGTGCCAGCGGACAGGGACCCTACGAGCAGTACTTC. Translation: CASGQGPYEQYF.